These 12 T cell receptor beta chains originate from one sample sequenced in a study of cytomegalovirus exposure and HLA in healthy donors. The PCR had 60 Vbeta and 13 Jbeta primers. The data were produced by immunoSEQ multiplex PCR, yet TCRdb's version contains in-frame clones alone and is incomplete. The sample yields roughly 110,000 clones, around four fifths seen once. The sequenced material came from PBMCs. The receptors were sampled from a man aged 30-40 years in good health and CMV-seronegative.

This clone was found a few times. A read error may account for a junction end that differs from germline. The V call is TRBV6-4, the J call TRBJ1-3; the match to TRBD1 covers 8 bases. Germline CDR1 is MRHNA and CDR2 is SNTAGT. The CDR3 loop spans 11 amino acids. CDR3 nucleotides: TGTGCCAGCAGTGACTACCGGGACAGGAATTTT. Its protein is CASSDYRDRNF.

This clone came up a few times. The rearrangement links TRBV10-3 to TRBJ2-2; 10 bases are a match to TRBD1. Germline lookup yields CDR1 ENHRY and CDR2 SYGVKD. The CDR3 covers 15 residues. Unmatched junction bases numbered 3, after V lost 2 bases and J lost 6 bases. The chain's CDR3 is CAISEGQGDSGELFF. In nucleotides, the CDR3 is TGTGCCATCAGTGAGGGACAGGGGGACTCCGGGGAGCTGTTTTTT.

This chain links TRBV28 with TRBJ1-1, with D perhaps TRBD1 (6 bases). The CDR3 consists of 17 residues. Germline V CDR1 and CDR2: MDHEN, SYDVKM. The V end lost 3 bases, the J end lost 0 bases, and 17 bases lay between the germline ends. CDR3 loop: CASSFFFTGRMNTEAFF. The DNA of the CDR3 is TGTGCCAGCAGTTTCTTTTTCACAGGGCGTATGAACACTGAAGCTTTCTTT.

J is TRBJ2-1 and V is TRBV11-3, with 11 bases identical to TRBD1. Germline-derived CDR1 and CDR2 are SGHNT and YENEEA. The CDR3 has 15 residues. V gave up 5 bases and J gave up 8 bases; unmatched junction bases: 8. Written as DNA, the CDR3 is TGTGCCAGCAGCAAGAGGACAGGGGGCGGGGATGAGCAGTTCTTC. It yields the protein CASSKRTGGGDEQFF.

V is TRBV27 and J is TRBJ1-5; D gene uncertain. V was shortened by 6 bases and J by 2 bases, with 5 bases between the two germline ends. The V gene's germline CDR1 is MNHEY and CDR2 SMNVEV (reference sequence). CDR3 length: 12 amino acids. The CDR3 sequence is CASSPRNQPQHF. The CDR3 DNA follows: TGTGCCAGCAGCCCTCGCAATCAGCCCCAGCATTTT.

This chain uses TRBV11-2 with TRBJ2-3, with D unresolved. The CDR3 is 15 amino acids. V lost 1 base, J lost 0 bases, and 8 bases lay in between. Germline V gives CDR1 SGHAT, CDR2 FQNNGV. In DNA, the CDR3 is TGTGCCAGCAGCTTAGTTACAGCTAGCACAGATACGCAGTATTTT. Translating gives CASSLVTASTDTQYF.

This chain joins TRBV30 and TRBJ1-2, with a possible D match to TRBD1 (5 bases). The CDR3 runs to 14 residues. In germline, CDR1 is GTSNPN, CDR2 SVGIG (reference sequence). Trimming removed 2 bases from V and 4 bases from J, with 14 bases in between. The CDR3 bases are TGTGCCTGGAGTCCGGGGGTACGGAGCTATGGCTACACCTTC. This sequence encodes CAWSPGVRSYGYTF.

This clone was found a few times. V usage is TRBV4-2 and J usage is TRBJ2-7; D ambiguous. The V gene lost 0 bases and the J gene lost 4 bases, with 10 bases spanning the gap. Looked up from germline, CDR1 is LGHNA and CDR2 is YNFKEQ. The CDR3 runs 14 residues. CDR3 coding DNA: TGTGCCAGCAGCCAAGAGAGTAGTATGTACGAGCAGTACTTC. Translated: CASSQESSMYEQYF.

The rearrangement uses TRBV11-3 and TRBJ2-4; no reliable D call. CDR1 and CDR2 (germline): SGHNT, YENEEA. V gave up 1 base and J gave up 1 base, with 11 bases separating them. The CDR3 is 16 residues long. CDR3 loop: CASSLGAGEAKNIQYF. CDR3 bases: TGTGCCAGCAGCTTAGGGGCAGGCGAGGCCAAAAACATTCAGTACTTC.

The CDR3 nucleotides read TGTGCCAGCAGTTTAGGGCTAGCGCAAGAGACCCAGTACTTC. Translating it yields CASSLGLAQETQYF. This chain uses TRBV28 with TRBJ2-5; D may be TRBD2 (6 bases). Germline loops: CDR1 MDHEN, CDR2 SYDVKM. The CDR3 extends over 14 amino acids. The V and J ends lost 2 bases and 2 bases respectively, with 9 bases between them.

The chain recombines TRBV11-2 with TRBJ2-1, with D possibly matching TRBD1 (5 bases). The V gene's germline CDR1 is SGHAT and CDR2 FQNNGV. This CDR3 is built from 17 residues. Trimming took off 4 bases at V and 4 bases at J, with 20 bases between the two ends. CDR3 in DNA: TGTGCCAGCAGCTCCTCTTGGGGCAGCACCTCTTACAATGAGCAGTTCTTC. Translation: CASSSSWGSTSYNEQFF.

The V call is TRBV4-2, the J call TRBJ2-5; possible D gene TRBD1, 6 bases. V was pared by 3 bases and J by 5 bases, with 13 bases between. This CDR3 has 14 amino acids. The germline V gene has CDR1 LGHNA and CDR2 YNFKEQ. The CDR3 reads CASSQGADGETQYF. The CDR3, as DNA: TGTGCCAGCAGCCAGGGGGCTGACGGTGAGACCCAGTACTTC.